This T cell receptor (beta chain) was recovered during a study of radiotherapy plus CTLA-4 blockade in lung cancer. Whole-study findings and limits: Response, reportedly, was best predicted by interferon-beta along with early blood T cell clone dynamics. The study found tumor-derived TCR clones expanded in blood after radiotherapy plus ipilimumab.

Trimming cost V 6 bases and J 4 bases; bases outside gene matches: 7. Germline V gene data show CDR1 as MNHNS and CDR2 as SASEGT. This CDR3 spans 14 amino acids. In the case of this clone: As yet, its antigen is unknown.

The table came from immunoSEQ multiplex PCR; TCRdb's copy has only in-frame clones and leaves some out. Of about 51,000 clones in the sample, 75% to 85% were seen once. The study treated chemo-refractory metastatic non-small-cell lung cancer patients with focal radiation plus ipilimumab CTLA-4 blockade. Sample: peripheral blood, taken from a patient treated with radiotherapy plus ipilimumab. The chain uses TRBV6-1 and TRBJ1-1; 8 nucleotides match TRBD1. This TCR derives from a human donor with non-small cell lung cancer who had a complete response to radiotherapy plus ipilimumab. The CDR3 DNA reads TGTGCCAGCAGAGCTGGACAGGGAGGCACTGAAGCTTTCTTT. Amino acid sequence: CASRAGQGGTEAFF.